This T cell receptor beta chain was recorded in a study of regulatory T cells. Remarks on this clone: The antigen remains undetermined.

Patients aged 2 to 39 years had fewer naive and more memory CD4+ and CD8+ T cells. Regulatory (CD25-high CD127-low) and conventional (CD25-low CD127-high) CD4+ T cells were sorted separately. The study, taken as a whole, reports: In CD3G-deficient patients, conventional CD4+ T cells were enriched for hydrophobic CDR3 residues at positions 6 and 7. In patients, unique TRB V-J pairs were restricted and V/J usage skewed, especially in Tregs.

The primer mix had 52 TRBV and 13 TRBJ primers. The data were produced by immunoSEQ multiplex PCR, yet TCRdb's version contains in-frame clones alone and is incomplete. The sample lists about 18,000 clones; around 84% were seen once. Germline V gene lookup returns CDR1 SQVTM and CDR2 ANQGSEA. The CDR3 extends over 15 amino acids. V shed 7 bases and J 10 bases; nucleotides not matched to a gene: 18. The sequenced sample consisted of conventional CD4+ T cells sorted from blood. The sequence derives from a person in their thirties with CD3G deficiency. This chain links TRBV29-1 with TRBJ2-1, with 8 bases lining up with TRBD1. CDR3 sequence: CSARLDRGPSTEQFF. The CDR3, as DNA: TGCAGCGCACGTTTAGACAGGGGCCCCTCAACGGAGCAGTTCTTC.